This TCR beta chain derives from a study of T cell responses to AZD1222 COVID-19 vaccine (dated by TCRdb to the early 2020s). A note on the overall study: A total of 233 trial participants underwent TCR sequencing, of whom about 210 had received two doses of AZD1222 and 26 had received two doses of the MenACWY control vaccine. Trial participants were enrolled by age into 18-55, 56-69 and 70-plus year subgroups, with about 150, 27 and 61 TCR-sequenced participants respectively.

CDR1 and CDR2 are drawn from the germline V gene (reference sequence): MNHEY, SMNVEV. Including the terminal cysteine and phenylalanine, the CDR3 comprises 11 residues. Only the CDR3 DNA stays, 33 bases, in frame from base 1. V drops 5 bases and J drops 6 bases, leaving 6 bases in between. What the authors observed across the whole study: The 56-69-year group was small, and its depth increase did not reach significance, likely because of low power. Conclusions about previously exposed vaccinees were limited because only a handful of AZD1222 recipients were SARS-CoV-2 seropositive at baseline. After two AZD1222 doses, spike-specific TCR breadth and depth were significantly higher than at day 0 and than in MenACWY recipients. The whole spike protein was spanned by vaccine-associated CD4 TCRs, and dominant responses were seen in regions 160-218 and 743-854. No day 14 peak-response samples were available, so repertoires were characterized only after the peak T cell response. Participants were mostly white British and included more females than males, and it was suggested by the authors that clonal diversity may have been underestimated. Reportedly, almost half of the unique spike-specific TCRs recognized epitopes lying outside the regions that are mutated in the B.1.351 and B.1.1.7 variants.

Per the publication, the time point label means: about 28 days (+/-7) after the second vaccine dose. AZD1222 recipients with second doses at about 4 weeks or about 12 weeks were pooled, because spike-specific TCR depth and breadth did not differ between schedules. Vaccinee samples were obtained from the UK trials COV001 and COV002, which included a single-blind randomized controlled phase 2/3 trial of AZD1222 (ChAdOx1 nCoV-19) in healthy adults. For TCRbeta chain sequencing, PBMC samples from trial participants were taken at day 0 and at day 28 after the second dose. The CDR3 regions of human TCRbeta chains were analyzed by immunosequencing. Regarding the original processing steps: TCRs in the repertoires were compared against a reference library of SARS-CoV-2-specific TCRs that had been generated with the MIRA antigen-specificity platform. Breadth was defined as the fraction of unique TCRs that were SARS-CoV-2-associated, and depth was defined as the fraction of total T cells that were SARS-CoV-2-associated. Using the MIRA data, every spike-specific TCR was mapped to the spike region that the TCR reacted to and assigned to either a CD4 or a CD8 class. Log10-transformed breadth and depth values were compared by one-way ANOVA with Sidak's multiple comparisons tests. As stored in TCRdb, this immuneACCESS dataset retains in-frame rearrangements with V and J assigned. A fraction of the clones does not appear; measured against another copy, unresolved V genes explain less than half of the discrepancy, and the remainder lacks a known reason. V, J and clone size reflect that table, while D and trimming were determined from the DNA. The sample table contains about 110,000 clones; only one count was recorded for 80% to 90% of them. The top ten constitute roughly 4.4% of the sample.

A remark on this clone: The specificity of this receptor is unknown. Per-base qualities were not stored, and no clone one base away is much larger.

Recombination linked TRBV27 to TRBJ2-3; the D gene is unclear. The receptor comes from an adult who received the AZD1222 COVID-19 vaccine. The sequencing used peripheral blood, collected 28 days after the second AZD1222 dose. The bases are TGTGCCAGCAGTCAGAGGGATACGCAGTATTTT. This codes for CASSQRDTQYF.